Presented here are 21 T cell receptor beta chains from one specimen sequenced in a study of blood T cells in healthy people across ages. Combining a sample-barcoded 5' primer with a J-beta primer mix, a second PCR ran for roughly 6 to 11 cycles. TCRdb redid the calling of the 5' RACE reads with MiXCR, one entry per CDR3 protein. The sample lists about 1,500,000 distinct CDR3 sequences; around two fifths were seen once. Specimen: blood. Source of these receptors: a woman aged 18-29 years in good health.

The chain links TRBV3-1 to TRBJ2-3; D is perhaps TRBD1 or TRBD2 (5 bases each). This CDR3 is 13 amino acids long. With 3 bases removed from V and 8 bases from J, the gap between germline ends came to 12 bases. Germline V gene sequence: CDR1 LGHDT, CDR2 YNNKEL (reference sequence). The CDR3 DNA follows: TGTGCCAGCAGCCAGGGACGGGCCAGTACGCAGTATTTT. This translates into CASSQGRASTQYF.

The V gene is TRBV10-3, the J gene TRBJ1-2; 10 bases align to TRBD1. The CDR3 length is 16 residues. V lost 0 bases and J lost 4; bases outside the gene matches: 5. In germline, CDR1 is ENHRY, CDR2 SYGVKD. The CDR3 spells CAISESEDRGSYGYTF. The CDR3 bases are TGTGCCATCAGTGAGTCAGAGGACAGGGGGAGCTATGGCTACACCTTC.

V gene TRBV10-3 combines with J gene TRBJ2-1, with 11 bases lining up with TRBD1. With V trimmed by 10 bases and J by 5 bases, 7 bases remained unmatched. Germline V gene lookup returns CDR1 ENHRY and CDR2 SYGVKD. The length of the CDR3 is 14 residues. The DNA of the CDR3 is TGTGCCACCGGGACAGGGGGAGTAAACAATGAGCAGTTCTTC. It translates to CATGTGGVNNEQFF.

The V call is TRBV11-2, the J call TRBJ1-1, with D possibly matching TRBD1 (5 bases). The CDR3 is made up of 14 amino acids. V lost 6 bases and J 3 bases, leaving 14 bases between the germline ends. Germline V gene sequence: CDR1 SGHAT, CDR2 FQNNGV. The CDR3 here is CASRLRGGYTEAFF. DNA of the CDR3: TGTGCCAGCAGACTTCGGGGGGGGTACACTGAAGCTTTCTTT. The variable domain in full, completed from reference TRBV11-2 and TRBJ1-1, reads EAGVAQSPRYKIIEKRQSVAFWCNPISGHATLYWYQQILGQGPKLLIQFQNNGVVDDSQLPKDRFSAERLKGVDSTLKIQPAKLEDSAVYLCASRLRGGYTEAFFGQGTRLTVV.

The chain combines TRBV6-6 with TRBJ2-2, with TRBD2 matching over 14 bases. The V gene end was trimmed by 2 bases and the J gene end by 4 bases; junction bases not matched to a gene: 3. Germline V lookup: CDR1 MNHNY, CDR2 SVGAGI (reference sequence). The CDR3 is made up of 17 amino acids. The CDR3 reads CASSYQGLAGVTGELFF. The CDR3 nucleotides read TGTGCCAGCAGTTACCAGGGACTAGCGGGAGTCACCGGGGAGCTGTTTTTT.

This chain joins TRBV29-1 and TRBJ2-3; perhaps D is TRBD1 or TRBD2 (5 bases each). CDR1 and CDR2 from the germline V gene are SQVTM and ANQGSEA. Trimming took 6 bases from V and 0 from J, leaving 13 bases between them. The CDR3 is 14 amino acids. CDR3 loop: CSVAGTPSTDTQYF. CDR3 nucleotide sequence: TGCAGCGTCGCCGGGACGCCTAGCACAGATACGCAGTATTTT.

The V gene is TRBV10-1, the J gene TRBJ1-1, with TRBD1 matching over 8 bases. The germline CDR1 and CDR2 sequences are WNHNN and SYGVQD (reference sequence). The CDR3 runs 12 residues. V trimming: 8 bases; J trimming: 7 bases; junction bases outside the gene matches: 6. The CDR3 reads CASGRGPSEAFF. CDR3 coding DNA: TGCGCCAGCGGCAGGGGGCCGAGTGAAGCTTTCTTT.

This clonotype was counted only a few times. The chain uses TRBV4-1 and TRBJ2-1; D uncertain. V lost 4 bases and J 0 bases, leaving 13 bases between the germline ends. The CDR3 sequence is 16 residues long. Germline CDR1 MGHRA, CDR2 YSYEKL. CDR3 in DNA: TGCGCCAGCAGCCCATCAGGTCCGAGCTCCTACAATGAGCAGTTCTTC. This gives the protein CASSPSGPSSYNEQFF.

As concerns this clonotype: Germline and junction disagree at one end, which may indicate a read error. This rearrangement joins TRBV20-1 to TRBJ2-1, with 9 bases identical to TRBD1. The CDR3 covers 15 residues. Germline assignment: CDR1 DFQATT and CDR2 SNEGSKA (reference sequence). The CDR3 is CSAPGTGSSHNEQFF. CDR3 nucleotides: TGCAGTGCCCCTGGGACAGGGAGCTCCCACAATGAGCAGTTCTTC.

V is TRBV11-2 and J is TRBJ2-1; perhaps D is TRBD1 or TRBD2 (5 bases each). The CDR3 runs 16 residues. In germline, CDR1 is SGHAT, CDR2 FQNNGV. Trimming took 5 bases from V and 4 from J, leaving 18 bases between them. This CDR3 reads CASSPPGAGIYNEQFF. The CDR3 DNA is TGTGCCAGCAGCCCCCCCGGGGCAGGGATATACAATGAGCAGTTCTTC.

This clonotype was recorded at least ten times. The chain links TRBV12-3 or TRBV12-4 to TRBJ2-7; a weak D match, TRBD2 (5 bases). The CDR3 is made up of 11 amino acids. Trimming removed 3 bases at V and 6 bases at J, with 6 bases between. CDR3 region: CASSFGGEQYF. The CDR3 DNA sequence: TGTGCCAGCAGTTTTGGAGGCGAGCAGTACTTC.

This clonotype has a handful of counts. The chain links TRBV29-1 to TRBJ2-3; 8 bases match TRBD2. CDR1 is SQVTM, CDR2 ANQGSEA, per germline. V lost 4 bases and J lost 1; bases outside the gene matches: 7. This CDR3 has 15 amino acids. CDR3 DNA sequence: TGCAGCGTTGGTAAGACTAGCGATGGCACAGATACGCAGTATTTT. This encodes CSVGKTSDGTDTQYF.

This clonotype was counted a few times. This chain links TRBV20-1 with TRBJ2-1, with D unresolved. This CDR3 is built from 13 residues. Looked up from germline, CDR1 is DFQATT and CDR2 is SNEGSKA (reference sequence). V lost 6 bases to trimming and J lost 6 bases, with 15 bases between them. The CDR3 is CSARPPWGNEQFF. The CDR3 nucleotides are TGCAGTGCCCGACCCCCCTGGGGCAATGAGCAGTTCTTC.

This chain connects TRBV28 to TRBJ2-7, with 8 nucleotides matching TRBD1. Per germline, CDR1 MDHEN and CDR2 SYDVKM. This CDR3 region has 14 residues. The trim removed 5 bases at V and 12 bases at J, leaving 15 bases unmatched. CDR3 sequence: CASSVPTRGQGPYF. The CDR3 DNA reads TGTGCCAGCAGTGTTCCTACCCGAGGACAGGGCCCGTACTTC.

The V gene is TRBV20-1, the J gene TRBJ2-1; 10 bases are a match to TRBD2. Germline CDR1 and CDR2: DFQATT and SNEGSKA (reference sequence). J gave up 2 bases and V 2 bases, and 3 bases lay outside the gene matches. The CDR3 is 15 amino acids. The CDR3 loop is CSARQSGRAYNEQFF. The CDR3, as DNA: TGCAGTGCTAGACAAAGCGGGAGGGCCTACAATGAGCAGTTCTTC.

V usage is TRBV5-1 and J usage is TRBJ1-5, with no clear D. This CDR3 has 12 residues. The V and J ends lost 4 bases and 7 bases respectively, with 9 bases between them. Germline-derived CDR1 and CDR2 are SGHRS and YFSETQ. CDR3 protein: CASSPRRQPQHF. Here the CDR3 DNA reads TGCGCCAGCAGCCCCCGGAGGCAGCCCCAGCATTTT.

Concerning this clonotype: A junction end diverges from the germline sequence, so it may reflect a read error. The chain joins TRBV28 to TRBJ2-4, with 8 bases matching TRBD1. The germline V gene encodes CDR1 MDHEN and CDR2 SYDVKM. This CDR3 comprises 13 residues. In nucleotides, the CDR3 is TGTGCCAGCAGGCAGACAGGGGTCAACATTCGGTACTTC. Amino acids: CASRQTGVNIRYF.

The rearrangement uses TRBV20-1 and TRBJ2-7, with a possible D match to TRBD2 (6 bases). The DNA end lines up better with TRBJ2-5; the J call may be wrong. This CDR3 contains 12 residues. Germline V lookup: CDR1 DFQATT, CDR2 SNEGSKA (reference sequence). This CDR3 reads CSATGSDETQYF. DNA of the CDR3: TGCAGTGCTACCGGGAGCGACGAGACCCAGTACTTC.

The V call is TRBV30, the J call TRBJ2-7; the D gene is possibly TRBD1 (7 bases). CDR1 and CDR2 from the germline V gene are GTSNPN and SVGIG (reference sequence). The V and J ends lost 2 bases and 6 bases respectively, with 14 bases between them. The CDR3 is 13 residues long. The chain's CDR3 is CAWSTYRGGEQYF. The CDR3 DNA follows: TGTGCCTGGAGTACCTACAGGGGAGGCGAGCAGTACTTC.

J is TRBJ1-6 and V is TRBV20-1; D is undetermined. Germline V gene sequence: CDR1 DFQATT, CDR2 SNEGSKA (reference sequence). This CDR3 region has 18 residues. V shed 0 bases and J shed 4 bases, with 19 bases lying between them. The CDR3 DNA follows: TGCAGTGCTAGAGATTGGGAGGACTCAACCTATTATAATTCACCCCTCCACTTT. Residues: CSARDWEDSTYYNSPLHF.

This clonotype was detected only once. The rearrangement links TRBV5-6 to TRBJ2-4, with unresolved D. V lost 10 bases and J 0 bases, leaving 17 bases between the germline ends. The length of the CDR3 is 15 residues. Germline CDR1 and CDR2: SGHDT and YYEEEE. CDR3 in DNA: TGTGCCGGCCCCAACCTAAGATTAGCCAAAAACATTCAGTACTTC. It is translated as CAGPNLRLAKNIQYF.